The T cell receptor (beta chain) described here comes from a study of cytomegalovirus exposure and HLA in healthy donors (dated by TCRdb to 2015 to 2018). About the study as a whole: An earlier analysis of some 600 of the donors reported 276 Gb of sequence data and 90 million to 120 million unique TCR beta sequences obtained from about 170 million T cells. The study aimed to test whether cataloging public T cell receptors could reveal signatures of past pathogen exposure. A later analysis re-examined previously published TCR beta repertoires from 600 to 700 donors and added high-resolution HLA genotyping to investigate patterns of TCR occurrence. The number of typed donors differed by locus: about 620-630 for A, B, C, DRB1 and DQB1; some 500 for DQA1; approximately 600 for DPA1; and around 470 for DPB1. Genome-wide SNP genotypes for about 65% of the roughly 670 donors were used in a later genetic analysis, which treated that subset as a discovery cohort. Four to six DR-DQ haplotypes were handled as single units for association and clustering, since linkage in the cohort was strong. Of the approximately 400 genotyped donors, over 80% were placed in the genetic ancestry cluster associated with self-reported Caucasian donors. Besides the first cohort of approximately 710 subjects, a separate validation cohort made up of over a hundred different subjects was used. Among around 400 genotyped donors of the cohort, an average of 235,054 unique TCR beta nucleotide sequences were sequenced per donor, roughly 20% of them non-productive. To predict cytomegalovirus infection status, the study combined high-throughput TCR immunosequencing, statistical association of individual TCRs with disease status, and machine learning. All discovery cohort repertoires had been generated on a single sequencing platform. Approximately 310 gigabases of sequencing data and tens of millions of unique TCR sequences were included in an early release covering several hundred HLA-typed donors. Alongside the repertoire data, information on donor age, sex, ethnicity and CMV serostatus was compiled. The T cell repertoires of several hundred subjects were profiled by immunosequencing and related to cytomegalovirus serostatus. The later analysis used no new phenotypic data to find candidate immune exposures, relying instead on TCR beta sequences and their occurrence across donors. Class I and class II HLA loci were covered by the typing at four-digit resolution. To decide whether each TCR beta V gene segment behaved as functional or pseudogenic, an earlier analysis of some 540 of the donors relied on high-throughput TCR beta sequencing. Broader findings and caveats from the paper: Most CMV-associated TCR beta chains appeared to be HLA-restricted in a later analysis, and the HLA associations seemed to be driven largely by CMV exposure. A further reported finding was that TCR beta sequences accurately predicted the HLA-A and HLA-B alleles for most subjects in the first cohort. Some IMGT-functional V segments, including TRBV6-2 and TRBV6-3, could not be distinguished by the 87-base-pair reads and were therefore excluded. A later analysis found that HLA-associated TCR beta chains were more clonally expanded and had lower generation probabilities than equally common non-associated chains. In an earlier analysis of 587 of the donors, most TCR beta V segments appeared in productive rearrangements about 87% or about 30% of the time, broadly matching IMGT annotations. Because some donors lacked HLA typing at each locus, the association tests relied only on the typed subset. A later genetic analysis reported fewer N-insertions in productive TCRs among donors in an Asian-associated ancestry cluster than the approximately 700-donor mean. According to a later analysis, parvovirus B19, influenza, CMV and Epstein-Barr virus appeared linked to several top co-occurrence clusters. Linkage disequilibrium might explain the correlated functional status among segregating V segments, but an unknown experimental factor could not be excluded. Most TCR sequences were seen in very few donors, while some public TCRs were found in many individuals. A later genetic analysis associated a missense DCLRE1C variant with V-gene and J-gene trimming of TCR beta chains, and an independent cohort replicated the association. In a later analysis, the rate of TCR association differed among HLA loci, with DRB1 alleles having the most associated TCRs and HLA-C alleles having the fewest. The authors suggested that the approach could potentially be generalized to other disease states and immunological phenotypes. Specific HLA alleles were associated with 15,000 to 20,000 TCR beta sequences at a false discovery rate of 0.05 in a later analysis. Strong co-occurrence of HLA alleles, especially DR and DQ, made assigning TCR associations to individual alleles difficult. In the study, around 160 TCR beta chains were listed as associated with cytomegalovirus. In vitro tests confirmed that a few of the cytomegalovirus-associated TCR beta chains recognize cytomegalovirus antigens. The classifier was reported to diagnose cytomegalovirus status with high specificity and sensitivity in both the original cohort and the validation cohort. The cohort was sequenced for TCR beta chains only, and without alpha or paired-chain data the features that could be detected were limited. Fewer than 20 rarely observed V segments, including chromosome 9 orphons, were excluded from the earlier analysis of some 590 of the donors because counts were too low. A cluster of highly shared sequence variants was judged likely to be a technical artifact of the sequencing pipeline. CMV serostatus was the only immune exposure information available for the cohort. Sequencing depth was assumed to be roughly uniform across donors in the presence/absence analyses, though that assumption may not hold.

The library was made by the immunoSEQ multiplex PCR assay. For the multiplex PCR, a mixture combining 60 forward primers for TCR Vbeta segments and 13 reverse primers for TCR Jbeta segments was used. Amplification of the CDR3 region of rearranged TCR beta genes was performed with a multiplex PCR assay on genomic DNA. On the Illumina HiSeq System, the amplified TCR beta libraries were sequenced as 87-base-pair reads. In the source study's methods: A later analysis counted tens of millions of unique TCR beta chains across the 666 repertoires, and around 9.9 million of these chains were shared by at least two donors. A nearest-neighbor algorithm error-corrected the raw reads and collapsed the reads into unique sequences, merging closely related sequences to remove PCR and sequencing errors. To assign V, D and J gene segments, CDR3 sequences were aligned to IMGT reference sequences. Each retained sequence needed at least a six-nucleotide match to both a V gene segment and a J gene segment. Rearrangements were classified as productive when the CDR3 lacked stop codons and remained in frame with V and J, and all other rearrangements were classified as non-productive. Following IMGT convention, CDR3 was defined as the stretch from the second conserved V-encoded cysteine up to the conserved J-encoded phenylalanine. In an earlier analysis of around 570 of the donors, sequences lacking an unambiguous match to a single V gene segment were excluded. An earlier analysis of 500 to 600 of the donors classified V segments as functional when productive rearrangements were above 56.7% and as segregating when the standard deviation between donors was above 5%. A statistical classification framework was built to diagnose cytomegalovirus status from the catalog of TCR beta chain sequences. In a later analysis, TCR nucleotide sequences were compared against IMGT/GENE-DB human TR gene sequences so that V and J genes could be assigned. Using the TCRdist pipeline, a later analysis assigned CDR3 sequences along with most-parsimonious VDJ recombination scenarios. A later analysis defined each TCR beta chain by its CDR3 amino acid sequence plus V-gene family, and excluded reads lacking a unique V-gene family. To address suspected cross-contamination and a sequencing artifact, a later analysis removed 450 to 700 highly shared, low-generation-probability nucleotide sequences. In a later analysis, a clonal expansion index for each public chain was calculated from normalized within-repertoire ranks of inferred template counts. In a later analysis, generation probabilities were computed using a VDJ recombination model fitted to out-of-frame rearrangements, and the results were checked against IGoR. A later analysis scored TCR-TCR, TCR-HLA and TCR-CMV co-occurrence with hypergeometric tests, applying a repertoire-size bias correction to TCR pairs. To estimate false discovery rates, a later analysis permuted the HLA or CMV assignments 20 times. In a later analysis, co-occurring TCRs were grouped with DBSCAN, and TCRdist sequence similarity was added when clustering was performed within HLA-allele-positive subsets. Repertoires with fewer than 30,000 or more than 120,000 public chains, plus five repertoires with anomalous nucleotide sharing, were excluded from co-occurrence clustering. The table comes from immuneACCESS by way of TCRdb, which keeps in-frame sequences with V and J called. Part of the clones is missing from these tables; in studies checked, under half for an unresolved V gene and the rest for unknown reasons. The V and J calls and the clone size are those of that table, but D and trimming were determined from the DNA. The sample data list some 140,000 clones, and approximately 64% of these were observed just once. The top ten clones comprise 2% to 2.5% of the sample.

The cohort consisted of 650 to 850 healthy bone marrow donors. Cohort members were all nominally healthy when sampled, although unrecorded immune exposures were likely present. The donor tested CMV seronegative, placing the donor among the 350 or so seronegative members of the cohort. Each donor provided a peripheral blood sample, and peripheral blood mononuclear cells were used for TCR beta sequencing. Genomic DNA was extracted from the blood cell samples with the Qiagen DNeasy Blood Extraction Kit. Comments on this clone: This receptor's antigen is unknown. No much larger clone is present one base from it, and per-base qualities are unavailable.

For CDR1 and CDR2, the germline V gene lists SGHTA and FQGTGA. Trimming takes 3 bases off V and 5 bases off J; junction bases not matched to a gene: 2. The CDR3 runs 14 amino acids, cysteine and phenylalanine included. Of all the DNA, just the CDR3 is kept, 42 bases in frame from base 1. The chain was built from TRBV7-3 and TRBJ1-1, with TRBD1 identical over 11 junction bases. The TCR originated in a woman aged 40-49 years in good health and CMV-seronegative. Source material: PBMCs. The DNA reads TGTGCCAGCAGCTTGGGGGACAGGGGGACTGAAGCTTTCTTT. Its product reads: CASSLGDRGTEAFF.